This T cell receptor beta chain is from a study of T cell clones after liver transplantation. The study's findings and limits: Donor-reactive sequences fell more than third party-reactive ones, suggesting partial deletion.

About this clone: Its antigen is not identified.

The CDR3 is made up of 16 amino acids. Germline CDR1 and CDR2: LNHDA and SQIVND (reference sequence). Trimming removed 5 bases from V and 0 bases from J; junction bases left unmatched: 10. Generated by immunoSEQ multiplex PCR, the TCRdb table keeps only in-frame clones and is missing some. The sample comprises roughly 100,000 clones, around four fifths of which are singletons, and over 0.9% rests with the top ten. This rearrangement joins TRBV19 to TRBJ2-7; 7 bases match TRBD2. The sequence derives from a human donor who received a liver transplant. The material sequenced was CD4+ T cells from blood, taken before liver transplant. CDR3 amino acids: CASSGRADRSSYEQYF. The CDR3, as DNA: TGTGCCAGTAGTGGGAGGGCGGATCGAAGCTCCTACGAGCAGTACTTC.